This is a list of T cell receptor beta chains from one sample in a study of OX40 agonist ivuxolimab in advanced cancers. Measured with immunoSEQ multiplex PCR; TCRdb has only the in-frame clones, and not every one. The sample lists about 15,000 clones; just under 80% were seen once. The source material was CD4+ or CD8+ T cells sorted from blood, sampled in a trial of the OX40 agonist ivuxolimab. The receptors come from an adult with an advanced solid tumor such as melanoma, head and neck, liver or kidney cancer. CDR3s include the opening cysteine and the closing phenylalanine or tryptophan. A D gene is named only where the DNA matches it firmly. Some rows have no size entry. The others give once, few or many, or a class for an expanded clone.

>TRBV6-6|.|TRBJ1-5|.
TGTGCCAGCAGTTACGGAGGGAGAAATCAGCCCCAGCATTTT
CASSYGGRNQPQHF
>TRBV4-1|.|TRBJ2-1|.
TGCGCCAGCAGCCAAGATCGGCGGGGAGCCTACAATGAGCAGTTCTTC
CASSQDRRGAYNEQFF
>TRBV11-3|.|TRBJ1-1|once
TGTGCCAGCAGCTTGATGGCCGACGACAGGGCTTTCTTT
CASSLMADDRAFF
>TRBV14|.|TRBJ2-1|once
TGTGCCAGCAGATCTAGCGCCAGCTCCTACAATGAGCAGTTCTTC
CASRSSASSYNEQFF
>TRBV9|.|TRBJ2-2|.
TGTGCCAGCAGCTCCCGAACGTCGGAGACCGGGGAGCTGTTTTTT
CASSSRTSETGELFF
>TRBV7-6|.|TRBJ2-1|.
TGTGCCAGCAGCTTAAGAGCGGCCTACAATGAGCAGTTCTTC
CASSLRAAYNEQFF
>TRBV15|.|TRBJ1-1|few
TGTGCCACCAGCAGAGATGTTTCGGGGACTGAAGCTTTCTTT
CATSRDVSGTEAFF
>TRBV19|TRBD1|TRBJ2-7|.
TGTGCCAGCAAGGTAACCGGGACAGGGATCTACGAGCAGTACTTC
CASKVTGTGIYEQYF
>TRBV7-6|.|TRBJ2-2|.
TGTGCCAGCAGCCTGACAGCGAACACCGGGGAGCTGTTTTTT
CASSLTANTGELFF
>TRBV15|.|TRBJ1-1|few
TGTGCCACCAGCAGAAACCCGGGACAGAACACTGAAGCTTTCTTT
CATSRNPGQNTEAFF
>TRBV19|.|TRBJ2-1|once
TGTGCCAGTAGTATAAAGGGGTACAATGAGCAGTTCTTC
CASSIKGYNEQFF
>TRBV19|.|TRBJ2-2|once
TGTGCCAGTATGCAGCCTAGCCTGAACACCGGGGAGCTGTTTTTT
CASMQPSLNTGELFF
>TRBV28|.|TRBJ2-7|.
TGTGCCAGCGGGGCAAGCTCCTACGAGCAGTACTTC
CASGASSYEQYF
>TRBV9|TRBD1|TRBJ2-7|.
TGTGCCAGCAGCGTAGACGGGACAGCCTACGAGCAGTACTTC
CASSVDGTAYEQYF